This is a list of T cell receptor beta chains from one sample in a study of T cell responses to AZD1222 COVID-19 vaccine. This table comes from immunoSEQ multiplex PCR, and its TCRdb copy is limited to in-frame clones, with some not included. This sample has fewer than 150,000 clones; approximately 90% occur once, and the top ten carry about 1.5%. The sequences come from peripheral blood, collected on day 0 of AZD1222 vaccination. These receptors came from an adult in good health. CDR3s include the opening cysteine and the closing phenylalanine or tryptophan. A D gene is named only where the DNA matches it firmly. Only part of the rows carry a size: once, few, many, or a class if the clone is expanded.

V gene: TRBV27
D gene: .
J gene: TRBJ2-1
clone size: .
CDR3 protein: CASGGNEQFF
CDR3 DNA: TGTGCCAGTGGAGGCAATGAGCAGTTCTTC

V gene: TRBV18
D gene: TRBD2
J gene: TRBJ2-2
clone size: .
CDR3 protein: CASSRTSGGAGDTGELFF
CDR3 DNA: TGTGCCAGCTCAAGGACTAGCGGGGGGGCCGGAGACACCGGGGAGCTGTTTTTT

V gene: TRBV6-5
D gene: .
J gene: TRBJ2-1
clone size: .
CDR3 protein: CASSKVGVEQFF
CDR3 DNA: TGTGCCAGCAGCAAGGTGGGGGTTGAGCAGTTCTTC

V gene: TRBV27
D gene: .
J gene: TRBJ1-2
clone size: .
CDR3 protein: CASSLSGGRGGYTF
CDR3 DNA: TGTGCCAGCAGTTTATCGGGGGGGCGCGGTGGCTACACCTTC

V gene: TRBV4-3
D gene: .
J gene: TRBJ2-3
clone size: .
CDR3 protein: CASSQDAGRDPDTQYF
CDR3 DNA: TGCGCCAGCAGCCAAGATGCAGGAAGGGACCCAGATACGCAGTATTTT

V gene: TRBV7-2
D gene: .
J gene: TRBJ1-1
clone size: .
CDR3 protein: CASSPGGDTARSAFF
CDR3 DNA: TGTGCCAGCAGCCCGGGGGGAGACACGGCCAGGTCGGCTTTCTTT

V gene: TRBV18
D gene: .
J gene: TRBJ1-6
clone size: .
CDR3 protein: CASSRRDIRNSPLHF
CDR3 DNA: TGTGCCAGCTCGCGCCGGGACATTCGGAATTCACCCCTCCACTTT

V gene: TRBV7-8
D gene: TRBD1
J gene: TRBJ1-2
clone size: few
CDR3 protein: CASSYMGQGAYGYTF
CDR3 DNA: TGTGCCAGCAGCTATATGGGACAGGGTGCCTATGGCTACACCTTC

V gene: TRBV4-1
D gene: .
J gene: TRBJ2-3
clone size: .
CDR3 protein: CASSQDWRAHTDTQYF
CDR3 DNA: TGCGCCAGCAGCCAAGATTGGAGGGCGCACACAGATACGCAGTATTTT

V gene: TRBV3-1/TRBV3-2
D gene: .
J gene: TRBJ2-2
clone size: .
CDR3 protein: CASSQEGGYTGELFF
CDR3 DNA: TGTGCCAGCAGCCAAGAAGGAGGTTACACCGGGGAGCTGTTTTTT

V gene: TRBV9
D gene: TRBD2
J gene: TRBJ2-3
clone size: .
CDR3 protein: CASSGTSGAGDTQYF
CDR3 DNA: TGTGCCAGCAGCGGGACTAGCGGGGCCGGAGATACGCAGTATTTT

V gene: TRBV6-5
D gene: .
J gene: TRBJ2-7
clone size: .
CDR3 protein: CASSYSRTVSYEQYF
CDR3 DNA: TGTGCCAGCAGTTACTCCCGGACAGTCTCCTACGAGCAGTACTTC

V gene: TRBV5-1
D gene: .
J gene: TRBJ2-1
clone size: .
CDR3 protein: CASSTPGGILNEQFF
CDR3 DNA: TGCGCCAGCAGCACCCCCGGGGGAATCCTCAATGAGCAGTTCTTC

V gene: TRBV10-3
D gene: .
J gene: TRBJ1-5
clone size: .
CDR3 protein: CAISGSGGNQPQHF
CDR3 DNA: TGTGCCATCAGTGGTTCGGGAGGCAATCAGCCCCAGCATTTT

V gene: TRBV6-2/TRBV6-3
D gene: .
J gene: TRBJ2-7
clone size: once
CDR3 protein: CASSFSAGTTIGGYEQYF
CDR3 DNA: TGTGCCAGCAGTTTCTCTGCCGGGACGACCATTGGAGGATACGAGCAGTACTTC

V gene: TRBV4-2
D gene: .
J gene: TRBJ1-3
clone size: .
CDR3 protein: CASSQESVGNTIYF
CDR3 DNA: TGTGCCAGCAGCCAAGAAAGCGTGGGAAACACCATATATTTT

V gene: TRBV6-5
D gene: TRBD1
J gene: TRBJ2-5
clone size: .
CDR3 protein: CASSYMTGEETQYF
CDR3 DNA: TGTGCCAGCAGTTACATGACAGGGGAAGAGACCCAGTACTTC

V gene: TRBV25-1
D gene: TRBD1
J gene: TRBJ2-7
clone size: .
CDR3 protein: CASSTGASPYEQYF
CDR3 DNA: TGTGCCAGCAGTACAGGGGCCTCACCCTACGAGCAGTACTTC

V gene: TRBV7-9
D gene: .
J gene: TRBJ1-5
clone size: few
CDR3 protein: CASSFGDQPQHF
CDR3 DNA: TGTGCCAGCAGCTTTGGGGATCAGCCCCAGCATTTT

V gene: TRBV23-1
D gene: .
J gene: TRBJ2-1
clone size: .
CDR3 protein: CASSQLYNEQFF
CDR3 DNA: TGCGCCAGCAGTCAACTCTACAATGAGCAGTTCTTC

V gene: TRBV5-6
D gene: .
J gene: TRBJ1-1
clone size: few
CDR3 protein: CASSLRENTEAFF
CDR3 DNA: TGTGCCAGCAGCTTGAGGGAGAACACTGAAGCTTTCTTT

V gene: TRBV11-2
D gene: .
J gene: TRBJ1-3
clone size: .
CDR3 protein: CASSRPAGNTIYF
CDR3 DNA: TGTGCCAGCAGTAGGCCGGCTGGAAACACCATATATTTT

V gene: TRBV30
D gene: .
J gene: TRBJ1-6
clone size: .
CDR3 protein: CAWGRDSTIYSPLHF
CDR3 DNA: TGTGCCTGGGGGCGTGACAGCACGATATATTCACCCCTCCACTTT

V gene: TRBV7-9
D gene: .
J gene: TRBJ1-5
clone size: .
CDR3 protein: CASSLAGARQPQHF
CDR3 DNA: TGTGCCAGCAGCTTAGCAGGGGCTAGGCAGCCCCAGCATTTT

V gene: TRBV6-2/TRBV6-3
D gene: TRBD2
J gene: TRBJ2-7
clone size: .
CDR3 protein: CASSLSGGGSYEQYF
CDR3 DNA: TGTGCCAGCAGTTTAAGCGGGGGGGGCTCCTACGAGCAGTACTTC

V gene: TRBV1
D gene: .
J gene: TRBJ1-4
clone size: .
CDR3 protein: CTSSPPSGNSRKLFF
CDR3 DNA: TGCACCAGCAGTCCCCCTTCCGGAAACTCCCGAAAACTGTTTTTT

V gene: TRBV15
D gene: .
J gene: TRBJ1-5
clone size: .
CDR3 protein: CATSVKISNQPQHF
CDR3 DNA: TGTGCCACCAGTGTGAAGATTAGCAATCAGCCCCAGCATTTT

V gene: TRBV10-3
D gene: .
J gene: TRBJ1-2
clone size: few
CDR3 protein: CAISEQVFGGGYTF
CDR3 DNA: TGTGCCATCAGTGAACAGGTTTTTGGGGGTGGCTACACCTTC

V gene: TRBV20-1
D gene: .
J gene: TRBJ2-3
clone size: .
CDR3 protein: CSASSWGSGTDTQYF
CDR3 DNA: TGCAGTGCTAGTAGCTGGGGTTCGGGCACAGATACGCAGTATTTT

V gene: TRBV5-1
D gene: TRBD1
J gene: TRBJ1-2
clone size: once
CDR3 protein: CASSLGTGNYGYTF
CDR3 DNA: TGCGCCAGCAGCCTGGGGACAGGCAACTATGGCTACACCTTC

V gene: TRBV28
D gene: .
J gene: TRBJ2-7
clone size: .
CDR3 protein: CASRGRITYEQYF
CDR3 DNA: TGTGCCAGCAGGGGACGGATCACCTACGAGCAGTACTTC

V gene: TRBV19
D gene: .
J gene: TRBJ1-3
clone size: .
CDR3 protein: CASSTSRSGNTIYF
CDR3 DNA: TGTGCCAGTAGTACGTCCCGCTCTGGAAACACCATATATTTT

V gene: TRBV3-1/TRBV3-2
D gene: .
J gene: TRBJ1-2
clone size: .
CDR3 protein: CASSQLGDYGYTF
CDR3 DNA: TGTGCCAGCAGCCAATTGGGGGACTATGGCTACACCTTC

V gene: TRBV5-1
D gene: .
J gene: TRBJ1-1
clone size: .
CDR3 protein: CASSPNGGPYVAFF
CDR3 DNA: TGCGCCAGCAGCCCAAACGGGGGGCCGTATGTAGCTTTCTTT

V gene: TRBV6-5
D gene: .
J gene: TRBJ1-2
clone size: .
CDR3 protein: CASLPSGSGMRGYTF
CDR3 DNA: TGTGCCAGCTTACCTAGTGGGTCGGGCATGAGGGGCTACACCTTC

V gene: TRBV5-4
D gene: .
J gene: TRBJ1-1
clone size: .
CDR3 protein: CASSLDWSRGAGTEAFF
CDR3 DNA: TGTGCCAGCAGCTTGGATTGGTCTCGGGGGGCTGGCACTGAAGCTTTCTTT

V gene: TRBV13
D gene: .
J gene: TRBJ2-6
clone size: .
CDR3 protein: CASSLGRDSSGANVLTF
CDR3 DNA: TGTGCCAGCAGCTTAGGGCGGGACAGCTCAGGGGCCAACGTCCTGACTTTC

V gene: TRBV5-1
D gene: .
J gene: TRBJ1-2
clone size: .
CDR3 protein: CASSARTDNYGYTF
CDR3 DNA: TGCGCCAGCAGCGCGAGGACCGACAACTATGGCTACACCTTC

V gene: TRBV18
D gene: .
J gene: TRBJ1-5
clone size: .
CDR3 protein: CASSPRQDNQPQHF
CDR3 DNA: TGTGCCAGCTCACCAAGACAGGACAATCAGCCCCAGCATTTT

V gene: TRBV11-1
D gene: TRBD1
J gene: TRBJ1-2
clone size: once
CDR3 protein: CASSSDRVRDGYTF
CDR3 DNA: TGTGCCAGCAGCTCTGACAGGGTCCGTGATGGCTACACCTTC

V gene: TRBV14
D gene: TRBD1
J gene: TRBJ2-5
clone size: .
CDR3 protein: CASSSDRQETQYF
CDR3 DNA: TGTGCCAGCAGCTCGGACAGGCAAGAGACCCAGTACTTC

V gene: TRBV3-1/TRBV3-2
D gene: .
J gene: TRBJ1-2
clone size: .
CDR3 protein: CASSQYSTGYGYTF
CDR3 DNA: TGTGCCAGCAGCCAGTACTCGACAGGCTATGGCTACACCTTC

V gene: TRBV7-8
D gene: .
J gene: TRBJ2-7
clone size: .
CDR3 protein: CASSLPGTRGYEQYF
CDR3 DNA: TGTGCCAGCAGCTTACCTGGGACAAGGGGCTACGAGCAGTACTTC

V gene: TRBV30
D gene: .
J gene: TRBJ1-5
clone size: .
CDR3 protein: CAWSDDSGKPQHF
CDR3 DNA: TGTGCCTGGAGTGATGACAGCGGGAAGCCCCAGCATTTT

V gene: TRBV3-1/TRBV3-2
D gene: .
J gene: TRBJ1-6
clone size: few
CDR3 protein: CASSYGQVNSPLHF
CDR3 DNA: TGTGCCAGCAGCTACGGGCAGGTTAATTCACCCCTCCACTTT

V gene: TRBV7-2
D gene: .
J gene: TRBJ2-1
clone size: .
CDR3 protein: CASSLDYNEQFF
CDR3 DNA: TGTGCCAGCAGCTTAGACTACAATGAGCAGTTCTTC

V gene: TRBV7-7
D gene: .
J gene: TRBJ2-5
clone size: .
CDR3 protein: CASSLGLEGGETQYF
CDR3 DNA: TGTGCCAGCAGCTTGGGACTTGAGGGGGGGGAGACCCAGTACTTC

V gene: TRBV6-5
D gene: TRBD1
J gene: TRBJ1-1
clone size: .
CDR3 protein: CASSRTTGGGTEAFF
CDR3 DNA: TGTGCCAGCAGCCGCACCACAGGGGGTGGCACTGAAGCTTTCTTT

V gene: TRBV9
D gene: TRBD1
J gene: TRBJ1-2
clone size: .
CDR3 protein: CASSSPRGQQPPRDNYGYTF
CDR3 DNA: TGTGCCAGCAGCTCCCCGCGGGGACAGCAACCCCCCCGGGATAACTATGGCTACACCTTC

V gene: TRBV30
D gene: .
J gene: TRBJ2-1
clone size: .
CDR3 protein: CAWDLTRSPYNEQFF
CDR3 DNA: TGTGCCTGGGACCTAACGAGGTCTCCATACAATGAGCAGTTCTTC

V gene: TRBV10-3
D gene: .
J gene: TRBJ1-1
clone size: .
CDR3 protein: CAIRADVTEAFF
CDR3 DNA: TGTGCCATCAGGGCGGATGTCACTGAAGCTTTCTTT

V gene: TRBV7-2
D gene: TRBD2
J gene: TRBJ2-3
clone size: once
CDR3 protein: CASSLVVPTSGGEAYF
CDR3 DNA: TGTGCCAGCAGCTTAGTGGTTCCGACTAGCGGGGGGGAGGCCTATTTT

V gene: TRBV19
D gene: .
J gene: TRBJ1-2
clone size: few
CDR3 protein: CASSIRPGHLYGYTF
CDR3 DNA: TGTGCCAGTAGTATACGACCGGGACACCTCTATGGCTACACCTTC

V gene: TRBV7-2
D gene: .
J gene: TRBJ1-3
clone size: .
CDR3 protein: CASSLRQGEGGNTIYF
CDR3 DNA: TGTGCCAGCAGCTTAAGGCAGGGAGAAGGTGGAAACACCATATATTTT

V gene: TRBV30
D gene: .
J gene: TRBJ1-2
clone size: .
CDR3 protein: CAWSKRRLAGYTF
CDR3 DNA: TGTGCCTGGAGTAAGAGGCGGCTCGCCGGCTACACCTTC

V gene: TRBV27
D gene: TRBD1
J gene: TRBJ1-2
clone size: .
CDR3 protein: CASTRGTGGNYGYTF
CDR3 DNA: TGTGCCAGCACCAGAGGGACAGGGGGTAACTATGGCTACACCTTC

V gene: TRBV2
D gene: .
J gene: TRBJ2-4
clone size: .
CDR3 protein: CASSDHRDLAKNIQYF
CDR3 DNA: TGTGCCAGCAGTGATCACAGGGACCTAGCCAAAAACATTCAGTACTTC

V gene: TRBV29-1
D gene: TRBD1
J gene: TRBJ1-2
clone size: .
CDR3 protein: CSVATGADNYGYTF
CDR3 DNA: TGCAGCGTCGCCACAGGGGCCGACAACTATGGCTACACCTTC

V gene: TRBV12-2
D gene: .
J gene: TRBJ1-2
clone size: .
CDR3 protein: CASHLHPPGHNYGYTF
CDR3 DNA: TGTGCAAGTCACTTACACCCACCGGGACACAACTATGGCTACACCTTC